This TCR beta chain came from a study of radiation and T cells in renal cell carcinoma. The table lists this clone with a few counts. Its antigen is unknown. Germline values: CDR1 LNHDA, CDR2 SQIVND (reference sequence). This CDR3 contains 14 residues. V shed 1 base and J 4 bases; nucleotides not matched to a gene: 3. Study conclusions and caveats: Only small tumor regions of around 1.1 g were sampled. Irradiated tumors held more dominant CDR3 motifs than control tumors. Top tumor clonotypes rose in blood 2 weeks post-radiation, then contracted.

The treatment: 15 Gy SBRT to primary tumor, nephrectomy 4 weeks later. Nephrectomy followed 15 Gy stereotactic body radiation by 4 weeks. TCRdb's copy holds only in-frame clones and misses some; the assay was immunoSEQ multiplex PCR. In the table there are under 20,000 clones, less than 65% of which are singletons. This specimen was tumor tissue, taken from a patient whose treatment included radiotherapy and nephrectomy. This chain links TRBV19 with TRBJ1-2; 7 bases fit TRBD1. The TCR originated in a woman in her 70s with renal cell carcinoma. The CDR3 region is CASSIVGQPYGYTF. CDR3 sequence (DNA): TGTGCCAGTAGTATAGTGGGACAGCCCTATGGCTACACCTTC.